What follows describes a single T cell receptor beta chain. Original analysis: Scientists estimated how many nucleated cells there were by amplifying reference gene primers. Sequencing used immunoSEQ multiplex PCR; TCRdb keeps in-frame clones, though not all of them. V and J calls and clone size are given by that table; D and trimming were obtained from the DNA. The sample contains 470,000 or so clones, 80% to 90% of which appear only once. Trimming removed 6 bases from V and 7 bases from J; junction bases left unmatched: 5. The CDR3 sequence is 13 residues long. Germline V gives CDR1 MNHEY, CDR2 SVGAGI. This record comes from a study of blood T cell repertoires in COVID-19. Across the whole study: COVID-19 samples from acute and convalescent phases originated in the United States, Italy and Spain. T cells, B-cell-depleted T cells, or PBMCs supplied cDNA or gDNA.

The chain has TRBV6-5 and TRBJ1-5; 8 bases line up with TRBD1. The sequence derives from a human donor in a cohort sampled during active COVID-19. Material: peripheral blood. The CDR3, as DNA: TGTGCCAGCAGGGGACAGGATTGGCAGCCCCAGCATTTT. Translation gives CASRGQDWQPQHF.